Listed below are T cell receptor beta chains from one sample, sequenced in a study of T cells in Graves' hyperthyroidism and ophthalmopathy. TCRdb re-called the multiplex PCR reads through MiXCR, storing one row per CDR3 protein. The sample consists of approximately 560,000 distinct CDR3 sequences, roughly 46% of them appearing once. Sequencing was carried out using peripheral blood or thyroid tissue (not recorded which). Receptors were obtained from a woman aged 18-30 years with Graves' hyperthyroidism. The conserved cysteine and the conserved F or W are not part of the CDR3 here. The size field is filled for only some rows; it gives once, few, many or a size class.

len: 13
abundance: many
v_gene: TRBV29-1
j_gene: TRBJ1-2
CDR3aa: SVEEGLSANYGYT

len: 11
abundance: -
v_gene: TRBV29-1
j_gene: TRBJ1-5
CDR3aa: SEHGGGDQPQH

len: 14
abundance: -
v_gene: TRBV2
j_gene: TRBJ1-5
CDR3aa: ASSLLGQGINQPQH

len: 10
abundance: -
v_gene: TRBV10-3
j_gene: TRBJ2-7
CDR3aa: AISQGGYEQY

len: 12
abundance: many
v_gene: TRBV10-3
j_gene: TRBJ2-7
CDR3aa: AISLRGDAGEQY

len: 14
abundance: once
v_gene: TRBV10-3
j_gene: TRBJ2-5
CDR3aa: AISESGQEGEETQY

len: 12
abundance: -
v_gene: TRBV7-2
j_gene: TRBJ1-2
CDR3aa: ASSPTGQAYGYT

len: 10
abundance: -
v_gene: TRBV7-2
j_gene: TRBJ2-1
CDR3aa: ASSLQGDEQF

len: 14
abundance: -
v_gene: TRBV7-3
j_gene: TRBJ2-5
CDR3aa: ASSHLRQGGQETQY

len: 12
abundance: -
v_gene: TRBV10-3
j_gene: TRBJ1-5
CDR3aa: AISMDRGGQPQH

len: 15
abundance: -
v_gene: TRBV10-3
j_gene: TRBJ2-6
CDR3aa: ASSYWDSSSGANVLT

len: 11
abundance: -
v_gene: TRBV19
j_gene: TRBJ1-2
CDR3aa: ASSMRGDYGYT

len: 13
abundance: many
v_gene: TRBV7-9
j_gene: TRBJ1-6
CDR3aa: ASTFDRALDSPLH

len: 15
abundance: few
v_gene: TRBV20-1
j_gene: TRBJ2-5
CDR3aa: SARDKLAGIAQETQY

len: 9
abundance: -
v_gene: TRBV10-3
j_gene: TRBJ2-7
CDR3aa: AARGGYEQY

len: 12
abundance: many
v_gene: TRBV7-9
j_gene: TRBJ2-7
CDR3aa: ASSLVDRDYEQY

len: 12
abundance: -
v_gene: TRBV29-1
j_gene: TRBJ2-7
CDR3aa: SVEGAGGFYEQY

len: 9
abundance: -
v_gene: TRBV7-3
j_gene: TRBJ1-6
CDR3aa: ASSLGTDEH

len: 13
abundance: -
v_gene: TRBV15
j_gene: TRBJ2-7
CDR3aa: ATSRDRGNGYEQY

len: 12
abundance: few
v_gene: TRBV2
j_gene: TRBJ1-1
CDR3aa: ASTRDPKVTEAF

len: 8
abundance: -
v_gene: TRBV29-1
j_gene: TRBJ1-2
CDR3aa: SAATGRDT

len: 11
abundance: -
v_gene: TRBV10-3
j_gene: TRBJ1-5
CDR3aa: ATLSRDNQPQH

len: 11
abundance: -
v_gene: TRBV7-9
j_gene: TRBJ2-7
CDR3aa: ASTPMESYEQY

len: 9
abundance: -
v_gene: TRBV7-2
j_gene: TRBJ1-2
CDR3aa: ASRTNYGYT

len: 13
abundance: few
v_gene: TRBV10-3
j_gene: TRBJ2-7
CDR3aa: AILPKRTGTHEQY

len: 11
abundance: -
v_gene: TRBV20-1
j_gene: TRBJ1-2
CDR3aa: SARAGQGDGYT

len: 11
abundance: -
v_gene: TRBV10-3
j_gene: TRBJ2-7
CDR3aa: AIRAFYPYEQY

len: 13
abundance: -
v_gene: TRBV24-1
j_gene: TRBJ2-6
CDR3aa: ATSGKGTGANVLT

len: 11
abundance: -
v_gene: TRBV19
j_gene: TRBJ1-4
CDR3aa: ASSGYGYEKLF

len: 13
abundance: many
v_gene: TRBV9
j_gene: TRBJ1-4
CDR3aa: ASSVAQGRNEKLF

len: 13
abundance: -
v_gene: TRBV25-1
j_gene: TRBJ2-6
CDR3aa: ASRGIDSGANVLT

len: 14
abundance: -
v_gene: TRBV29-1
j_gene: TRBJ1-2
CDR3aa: SVVSPGQASNYGYA